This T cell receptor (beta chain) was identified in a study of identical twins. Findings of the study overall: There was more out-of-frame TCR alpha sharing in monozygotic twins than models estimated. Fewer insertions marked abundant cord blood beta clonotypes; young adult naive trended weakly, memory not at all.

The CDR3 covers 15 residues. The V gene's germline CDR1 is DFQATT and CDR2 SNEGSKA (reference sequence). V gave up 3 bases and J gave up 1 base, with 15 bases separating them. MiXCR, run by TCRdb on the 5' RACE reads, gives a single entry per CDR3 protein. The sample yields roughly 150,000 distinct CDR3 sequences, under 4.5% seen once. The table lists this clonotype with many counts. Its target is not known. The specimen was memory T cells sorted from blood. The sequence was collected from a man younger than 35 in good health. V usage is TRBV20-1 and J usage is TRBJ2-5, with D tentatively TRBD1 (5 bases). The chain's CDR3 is CSARGQGSFQETQYF. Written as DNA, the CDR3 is TGCAGTGCTAGGGGTCAGGGATCGTTCCAAGAGACCCAGTACTTC.